The sequence of this T cell receptor beta chain was determined in a study of identical twins. This CDR3 is built from 13 residues. With 4 bases removed from V and 0 bases from J, the gap between germline ends came to 5 bases. Per the germline V gene, CDR1 is SGHRS and CDR2 is YFSETQ. This clonotype came up many times. TCRdb fed the 5' RACE reads into MiXCR, producing one record per CDR3 protein. This table has around 280,000 distinct CDR3 sequences, approximately 8.5% appearing once. These data also featured in a second study, about yellow fever vaccine responses in identical twins. From that report: Twins' vaccine T cell responses were reported to seem partly convergent and partly personalized.

The chain couples TRBV5-1 to TRBJ1-3; D is undetermined. The sequence was collected from a woman between 18 and 29 years old in good health. Sequencing was performed on memory (CD45RO+) T cells sorted from blood. The CDR3 DNA is TGCGCCAGCAGCCACCTCTCTGGAAACACCATATATTTT. It translates to CASSHLSGNTIYF.